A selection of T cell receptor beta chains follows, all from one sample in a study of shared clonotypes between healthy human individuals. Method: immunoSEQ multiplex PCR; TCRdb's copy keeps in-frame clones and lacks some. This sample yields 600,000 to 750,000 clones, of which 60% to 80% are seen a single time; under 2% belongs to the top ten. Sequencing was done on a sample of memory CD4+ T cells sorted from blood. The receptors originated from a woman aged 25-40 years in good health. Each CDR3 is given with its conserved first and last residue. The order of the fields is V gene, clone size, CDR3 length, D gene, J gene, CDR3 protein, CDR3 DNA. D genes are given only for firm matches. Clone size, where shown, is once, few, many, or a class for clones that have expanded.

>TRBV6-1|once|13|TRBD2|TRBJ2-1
CASAGGLTDEQFF
TGTGCCAGCGCGGGAGGTCTAACGGATGAGCAGTTCTTC
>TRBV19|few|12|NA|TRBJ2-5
CASSMGEGAQYF
TGTGCCAGTAGTATGGGGGAGGGGGCCCAGTACTTC
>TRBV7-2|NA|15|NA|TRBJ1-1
CASSSSLGRWPEAFF
TGTGCCAGCAGCTCGAGCCTGGGACGGTGGCCTGAAGCTTTCTTT
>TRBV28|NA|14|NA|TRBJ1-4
CASSLGGSNEKLFF
TGTGCCAGCAGTTTAGGGGGAAGTAATGAAAAACTGTTTTTT
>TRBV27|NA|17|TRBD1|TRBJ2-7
CASAYRTGTLSSYEQYF
TGTGCCAGCGCCTACCGGACAGGGACATTGAGCTCCTACGAGCAGTACTTC
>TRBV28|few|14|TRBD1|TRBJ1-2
CASRGQGSYYGYTF
TGTGCCAGCAGAGGACAGGGGAGTTACTATGGCTACACCTTC
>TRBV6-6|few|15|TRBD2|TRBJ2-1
CASSPSAGDYNEQFF
TGTGCCAGCAGTCCCTCAGCGGGAGACTACAATGAGCAGTTCTTC
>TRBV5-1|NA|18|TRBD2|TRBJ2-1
CASSVWTSGSQGHNEQFF
TGCGCCAGCAGCGTCTGGACTAGCGGGAGCCAGGGGCACAATGAGCAGTTCTTC
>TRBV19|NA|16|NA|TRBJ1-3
CASSDLIGGSGNTIYF
TGTGCCAGTAGTGATCTCATCGGAGGTTCTGGAAACACCATATATTTT
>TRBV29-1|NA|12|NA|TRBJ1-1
CSARGHNTEAFF
TGCAGCGCGCGGGGTCACAACACTGAAGCTTTCTTT
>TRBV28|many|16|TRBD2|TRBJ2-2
CASSQATSTDTGELFF
TGTGCCAGCAGTCAGGCGACTAGCACCGACACCGGGGAGCTGTTTTTT
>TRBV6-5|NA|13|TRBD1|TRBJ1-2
CASSSMTGKGYTF
TGTGCCAGCAGTTCTATGACAGGGAAGGGCTACACCTTC
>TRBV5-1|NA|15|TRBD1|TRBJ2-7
CASSTAGTGPYEQYF
TGCGCCAGCAGCACCGCCGGGACAGGGCCCTACGAGCAGTACTTC
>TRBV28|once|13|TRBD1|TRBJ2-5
CASSLDRVETQYF
TGTGCCAGCAGTTTAGACAGGGTAGAGACCCAGTACTTC
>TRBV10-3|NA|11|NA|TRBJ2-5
CAISKGETQYF
TGTGCCATCAGTAAGGGCGAGACCCAGTACTTC
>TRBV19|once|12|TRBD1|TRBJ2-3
CASRTGLDTQYF
TGTGCCAGTAGGACAGGGTTAGATACGCAGTATTTT
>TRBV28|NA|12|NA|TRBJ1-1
CASRGGLTEAFF
TGTGCCAGCAGGGGGGGACTCACTGAAGCTTTCTTT
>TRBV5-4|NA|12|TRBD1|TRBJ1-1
CASSSGQLEAFF
TGTGCCAGCAGCTCGGGACAGCTTGAAGCTTTCTTT
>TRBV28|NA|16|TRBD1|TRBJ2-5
CASSATLGTGAETQYF
TGTGCCAGCAGTGCTACCTTGGGGACAGGGGCGGAGACCCAGTACTTC
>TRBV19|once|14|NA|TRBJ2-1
CASTPAGTYNEQFF
TGTGCCAGTACCCCGGCGGGAACCTACAATGAGCAGTTCTTC
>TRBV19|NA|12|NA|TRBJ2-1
CASSRQNNEQFF
TGTGCCAGTAGTAGACAGAACAATGAGCAGTTCTTC
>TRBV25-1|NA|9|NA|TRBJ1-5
CVQGQPQHF
TGTGTTCAGGGGCAGCCCCAGCATTTT
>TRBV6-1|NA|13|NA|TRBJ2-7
CASSGGPSYEQYF
TGTGCCAGCAGTGGGGGGCCTTCCTACGAGCAGTACTTC
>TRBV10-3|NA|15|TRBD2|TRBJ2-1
CAISLGLAGYNEQFF
TGTGCCATCAGCCTAGGGCTAGCGGGCTACAATGAGCAGTTCTTC
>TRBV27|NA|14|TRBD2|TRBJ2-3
CASKASGRVDTQYF
TGTGCCAGCAAGGCTAGCGGGAGGGTAGATACGCAGTATTTT
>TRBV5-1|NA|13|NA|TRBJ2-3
CASSLTLTDTQYF
TGCGCCAGCAGCCTAACCCTCACAGATACGCAGTATTTT
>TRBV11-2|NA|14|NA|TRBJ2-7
CASSFTGQTYEQYF
TGTGCCAGCAGCTTCACGGGACAAACCTACGAGCAGTACTTC